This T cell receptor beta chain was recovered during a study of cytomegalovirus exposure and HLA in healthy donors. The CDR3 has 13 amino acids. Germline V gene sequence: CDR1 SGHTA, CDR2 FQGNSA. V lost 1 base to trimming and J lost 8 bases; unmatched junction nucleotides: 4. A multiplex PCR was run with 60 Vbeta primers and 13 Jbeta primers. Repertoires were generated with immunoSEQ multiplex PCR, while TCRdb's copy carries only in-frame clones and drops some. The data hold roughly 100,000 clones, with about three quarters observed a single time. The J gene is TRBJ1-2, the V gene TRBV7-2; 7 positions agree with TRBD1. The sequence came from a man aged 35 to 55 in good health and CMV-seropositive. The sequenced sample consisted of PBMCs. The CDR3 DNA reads TGTGCCAGCAGCTTAGAGTGGGACAGCGGCTACACCTTC. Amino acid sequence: CASSLEWDSGYTF.